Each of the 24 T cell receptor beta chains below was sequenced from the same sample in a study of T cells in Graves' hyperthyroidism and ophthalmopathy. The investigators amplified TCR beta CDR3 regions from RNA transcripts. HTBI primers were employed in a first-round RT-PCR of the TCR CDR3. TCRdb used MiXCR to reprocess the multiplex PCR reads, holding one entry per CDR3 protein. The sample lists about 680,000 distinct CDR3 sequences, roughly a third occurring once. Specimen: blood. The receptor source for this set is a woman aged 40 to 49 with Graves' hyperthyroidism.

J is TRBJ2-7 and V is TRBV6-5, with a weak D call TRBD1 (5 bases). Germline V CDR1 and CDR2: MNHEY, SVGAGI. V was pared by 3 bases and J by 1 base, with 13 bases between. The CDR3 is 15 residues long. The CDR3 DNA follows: TGTGCCAGCAGTTATTCTGTTGGGGCGTCCTACGAGCAGTACTTC. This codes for CASSYSVGASYEQYF.

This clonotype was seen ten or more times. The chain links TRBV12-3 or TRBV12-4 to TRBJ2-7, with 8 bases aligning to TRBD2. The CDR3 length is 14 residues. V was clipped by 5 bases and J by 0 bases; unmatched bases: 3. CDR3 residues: CASSGGGSSYEQYF. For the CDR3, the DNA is TGTGCCAGCAGTGGCGGGGGGAGCTCCTACGAGCAGTACTTC.

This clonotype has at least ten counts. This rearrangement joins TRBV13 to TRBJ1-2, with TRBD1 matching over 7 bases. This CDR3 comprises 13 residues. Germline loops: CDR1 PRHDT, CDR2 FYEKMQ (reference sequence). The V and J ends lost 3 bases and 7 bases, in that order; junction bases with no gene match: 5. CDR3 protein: CASSFRGDTGYTF. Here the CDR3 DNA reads TGTGCCAGCAGCTTCAGGGGGGATACTGGCTACACCTTC.

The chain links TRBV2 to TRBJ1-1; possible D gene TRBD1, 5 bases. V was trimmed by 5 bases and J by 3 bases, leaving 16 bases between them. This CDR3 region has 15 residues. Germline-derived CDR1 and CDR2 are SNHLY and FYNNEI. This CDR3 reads CASSYRSAAYTEAFF. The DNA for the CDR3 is TGTGCCAGCAGTTACAGGTCGGCTGCGTACACTGAAGCTTTCTTT.

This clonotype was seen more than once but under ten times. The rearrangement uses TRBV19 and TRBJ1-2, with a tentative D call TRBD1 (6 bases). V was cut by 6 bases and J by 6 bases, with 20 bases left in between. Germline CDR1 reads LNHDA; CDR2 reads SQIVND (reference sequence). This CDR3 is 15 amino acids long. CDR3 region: CASSPSWGRGDGYTF. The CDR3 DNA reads TGTGCCAGTAGCCCATCTTGGGGCAGGGGAGATGGCTACACCTTC.

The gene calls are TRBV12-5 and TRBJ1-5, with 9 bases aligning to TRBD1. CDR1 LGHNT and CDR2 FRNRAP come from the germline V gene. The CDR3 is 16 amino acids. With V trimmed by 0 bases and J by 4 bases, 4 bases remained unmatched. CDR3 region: CASGLVLGTGNQPQHF. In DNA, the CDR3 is TGTGCTAGTGGTTTGGTACTAGGGACAGGGAATCAGCCCCAGCATTTT.

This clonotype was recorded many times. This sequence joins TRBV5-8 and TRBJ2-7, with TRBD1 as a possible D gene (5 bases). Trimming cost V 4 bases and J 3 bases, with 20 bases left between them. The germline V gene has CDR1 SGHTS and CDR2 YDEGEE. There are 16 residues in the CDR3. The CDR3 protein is CASSVAGQPTGYEQYF. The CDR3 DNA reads TGTGCCAGCAGCGTGGCAGGGCAGCCTACTGGCTACGAGCAGTACTTC.

CDR3 in DNA: TGTGCCAGCTGCCGACTAGGGGCCACAGATACGCAGTACTTC. This gives the protein CASCRLGATDTQYF. This chain links TRBV7-9 with TRBJ2-7; D might be TRBD2 (6 bases). The germline CDR1 and CDR2 sequences are SEHNR and FQNEAQ (reference sequence). The CDR3 is made up of 14 amino acids. Trimming left V 8 bases short and J 9 bases short, with 23 bases between.

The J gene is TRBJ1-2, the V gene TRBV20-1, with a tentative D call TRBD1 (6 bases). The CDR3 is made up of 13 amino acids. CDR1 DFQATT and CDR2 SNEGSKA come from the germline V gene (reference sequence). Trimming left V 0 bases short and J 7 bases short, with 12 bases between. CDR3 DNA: TGCAGTGCTAGAGAGGCGGGGGCGGGTGGCTACACCTTC. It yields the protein CSAREAGAGGYTF.

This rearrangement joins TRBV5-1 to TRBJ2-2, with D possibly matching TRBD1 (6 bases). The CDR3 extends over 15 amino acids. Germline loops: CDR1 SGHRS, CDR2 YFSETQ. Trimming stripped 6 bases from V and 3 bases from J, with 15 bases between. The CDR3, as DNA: TGCGCCAGCACCTACCGGGACACGGACACCGGGGAGCTGTTTTTT. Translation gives CASTYRDTDTGELFF.

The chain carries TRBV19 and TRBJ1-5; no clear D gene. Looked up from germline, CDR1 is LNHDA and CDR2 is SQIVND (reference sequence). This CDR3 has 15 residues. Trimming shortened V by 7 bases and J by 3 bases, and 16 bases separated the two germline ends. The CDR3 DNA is TGTGCCAGTAAGGATGTGGGCAAACACAATCAGCCCCAGCATTTT. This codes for CASKDVGKHNQPQHF.

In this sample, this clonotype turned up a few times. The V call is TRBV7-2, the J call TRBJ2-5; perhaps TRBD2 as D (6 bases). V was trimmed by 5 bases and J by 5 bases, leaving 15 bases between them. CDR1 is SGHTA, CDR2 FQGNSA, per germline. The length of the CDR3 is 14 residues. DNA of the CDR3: TGTGCCAGCAGCGCCTCGCGGGGTTGGGAGACCCAGTACTTC. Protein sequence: CASSASRGWETQYF.

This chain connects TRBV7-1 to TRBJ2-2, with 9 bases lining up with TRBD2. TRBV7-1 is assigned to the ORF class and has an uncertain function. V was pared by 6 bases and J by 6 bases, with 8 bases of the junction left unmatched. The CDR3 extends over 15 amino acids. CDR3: CASRGEAGGAGELFF. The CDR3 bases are TGTGCCAGCAGAGGTGAAGCGGGGGGAGCCGGGGAGCTGTTTTTT.

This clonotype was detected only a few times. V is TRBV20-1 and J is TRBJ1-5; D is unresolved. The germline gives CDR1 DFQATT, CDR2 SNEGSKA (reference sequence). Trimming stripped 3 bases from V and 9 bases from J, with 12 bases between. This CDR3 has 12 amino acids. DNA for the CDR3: TGCAGTGCTAGGGATCTCCGGGGGCCCCAGCATTTT. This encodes CSARDLRGPQHF.

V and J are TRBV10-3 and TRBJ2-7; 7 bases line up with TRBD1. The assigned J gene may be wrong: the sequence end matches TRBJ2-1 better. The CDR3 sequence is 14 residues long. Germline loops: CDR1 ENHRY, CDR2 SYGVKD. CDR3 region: CAIRSGTANNEQFF. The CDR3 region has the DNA TGTGCCATCAGGTCCGGGACAGCGAACAATGAGCAGTTCTTC.

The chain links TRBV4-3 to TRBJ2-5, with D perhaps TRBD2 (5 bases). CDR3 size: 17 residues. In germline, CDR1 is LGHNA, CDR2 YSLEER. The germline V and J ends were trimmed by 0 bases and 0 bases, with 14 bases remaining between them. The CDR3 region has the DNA TGCGCCAGCAGCCAAGACAGGACTGGGAAGTACCAAGAGACCCAGTACTTC. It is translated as CASSQDRTGKYQETQYF.

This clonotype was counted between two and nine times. The CDR3 reads CASSQGAGWTGELFF. The CDR3 coding sequence is TGCGCCAGCAGCCAAGGGGCAGGGTGGACCGGGGAGCTGTTTTTT. This chain uses TRBV4-1 with TRBJ2-2, with D tentatively TRBD1 (5 bases). Germline values: CDR1 MGHRA, CDR2 YSYEKL. Trimming left V 1 base short and J 5 bases short, with 11 bases between. The CDR3 has 15 amino acids.

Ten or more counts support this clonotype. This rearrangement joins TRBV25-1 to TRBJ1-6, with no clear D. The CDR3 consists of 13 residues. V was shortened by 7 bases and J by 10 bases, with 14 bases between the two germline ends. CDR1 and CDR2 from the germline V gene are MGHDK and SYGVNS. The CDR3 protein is CASTTSALSPLHF. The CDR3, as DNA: TGTGCCAGCACCACCTCCGCCCTCTCACCCCTCCACTTT.

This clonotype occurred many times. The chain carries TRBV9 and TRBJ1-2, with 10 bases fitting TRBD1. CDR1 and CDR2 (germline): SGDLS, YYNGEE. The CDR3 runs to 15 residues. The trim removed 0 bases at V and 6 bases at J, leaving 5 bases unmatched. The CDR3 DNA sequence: TGTGCCAGCAGCGTAGAGACAGGGGGCGGAAATGGCTACACCTTC. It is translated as CASSVETGGGNGYTF.

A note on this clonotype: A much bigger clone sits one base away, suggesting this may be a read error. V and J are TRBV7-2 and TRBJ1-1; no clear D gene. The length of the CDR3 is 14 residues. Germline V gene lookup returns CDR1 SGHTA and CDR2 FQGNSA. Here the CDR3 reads CDSSLVAASTEAFF. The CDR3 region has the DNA TGTGACAGCAGCTTAGTGGCGGCTTCCACTGAAGCTTTCTTT.

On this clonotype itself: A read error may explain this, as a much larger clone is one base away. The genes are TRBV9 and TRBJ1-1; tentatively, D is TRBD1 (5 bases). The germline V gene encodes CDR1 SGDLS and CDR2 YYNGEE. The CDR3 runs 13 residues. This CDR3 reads CARSVTANTEAFF. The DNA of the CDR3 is TGTGCCCGCAGCGTGACAGCGAACACTGAAGCTTTCTTT.

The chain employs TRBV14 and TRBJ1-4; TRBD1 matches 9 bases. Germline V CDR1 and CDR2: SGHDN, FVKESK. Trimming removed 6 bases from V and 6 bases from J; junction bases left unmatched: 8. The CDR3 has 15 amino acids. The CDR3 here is CASRATGGRDEKLFF. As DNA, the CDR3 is TGTGCCAGCAGGGCCACAGGGGGCAGGGATGAAAAACTGTTTTTT.

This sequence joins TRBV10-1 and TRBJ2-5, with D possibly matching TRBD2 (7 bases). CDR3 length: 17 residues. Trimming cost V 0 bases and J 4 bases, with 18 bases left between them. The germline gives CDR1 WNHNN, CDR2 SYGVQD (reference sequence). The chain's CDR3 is CASSESGRGPYRETQYF. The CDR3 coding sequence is TGCGCCAGCAGTGAGTCGGGGCGGGGGCCCTACCGAGAGACCCAGTACTTC.

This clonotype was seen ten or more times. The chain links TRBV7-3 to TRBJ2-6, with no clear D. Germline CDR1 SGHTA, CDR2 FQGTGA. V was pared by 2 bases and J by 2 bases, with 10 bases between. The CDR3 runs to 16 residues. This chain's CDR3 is CASSLQGGAGANVLTF. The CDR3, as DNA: TGTGCCAGCAGCTTACAAGGTGGGGCTGGGGCCAACGTCCTGACTTTC.